This TCR beta chain was found in a study of lymphopenia after photon versus proton radiotherapy. The data were produced by immunoSEQ multiplex PCR, yet TCRdb's version contains in-frame clones alone and is incomplete. The sample holds 17,000 or so clones, about 79% seen once. Overall study results and limits: Relative stability marked proton patients; photon patients lost diversity and naive cells. Survival link was tested only in deceased patients; proton benefit remains a possibility. Larger post-nadir TCR diversity loss correlated inversely with survival in deceased patients. Oligoclonal CD8+ Temra expansion after nadir drove photon patients' diversity drop.

On this clone itself: The antigen remains unidentified.

Trimming removed 2 bases at V and 6 bases at J, with 13 bases between. CDR3 length: 13 amino acids. The germline CDR1 and CDR2 sequences are GTSNPN and SVGIG (reference sequence). The specimen comprised peripheral blood, sampled from a patient treated with proton-based radiotherapy. The clonotype was recovered from a man aged 65 to 85 with pancreatic cancer. The chain uses TRBV30 and TRBJ1-1; D remains ambiguous. The chain's CDR3 is CAWSREVGSEAFF. DNA for the CDR3: TGTGCCTGGAGTCGGGAGGTGGGTTCTGAAGCTTTCTTT. Full variable domain (outside the CDR3, taken from reference TRBV30 and TRBJ1-1): SQTIHQWPATLVQPVGSPLSLECTVEGTSNPNLYWYRQAAGRGLQLLFYSVGIGQISSEVPQNLSASRPQDRQFILSSKKLLLSDSGFYLCAWSREVGSEAFFGQGTRLTVV.